This T cell receptor (beta chain) was sequenced during a study of cytomegalovirus exposure and HLA in healthy donors listed by TCRdb under 2017. For the wider study: In an earlier analysis of several hundred of the donors, around 290 Gb of sequence data and approximately 120 million unique TCR beta sequences from roughly 190 million T cells were reported. Roughly 300 gigabases of sequencing data and around 80 million unique TCR sequences made up an early release that covered approximately 700 HLA-typed donors. Four to six DR-DQ haplotypes were handled as single units for association and clustering because linkage in the cohort was strong. The study aimed to test whether signatures of past pathogen exposure could be identified by cataloging public T cell receptors. Of the approximately 400 genotyped donors, approximately 80% fell in the genetic ancestry cluster associated with self-reported Caucasian donors. Alongside the repertoire data, information on donor age, sex, ethnicity and CMV serostatus was compiled. The study profiled the T cell repertoires of hundreds of subjects by immunosequencing and related them to cytomegalovirus serostatus. Across 398 genotyped donors of the cohort, an average of about 250,000 unique TCR beta nucleotide sequences per donor were sequenced, and approximately 19% of those sequences were non-productive. Along with the roughly 670-subject first cohort, a separate validation cohort of roughly 110 different subjects was used. All discovery cohort repertoires had been generated using a single sequencing platform. The number of typed donors differed by locus: 629-630 for A, B, C, DRB1 and DQB1; some 500 for DQA1; 606 for DPA1; and roughly 490 for DPB1. High-throughput TCR immunosequencing, statistical association of individual TCRs with disease status, and machine learning were combined to predict cytomegalovirus infection status. Genome-wide SNP genotypes for about three fifths of the roughly 670 donors were used in a later genetic analysis, which treated that subset as a discovery cohort. To decide whether each TCR beta V gene segment behaved as functional or pseudogenic, an earlier analysis of some 600 of the donors relied on high-throughput TCR beta sequencing. Rather than using new phenotypic data, the later analysis identified candidate immune exposures from TCR beta sequences and from how often those sequences occurred across donors. A later analysis re-analyzed previously published TCR beta repertoires from roughly 600 donors and added high-resolution HLA genotyping to study TCR occurrence patterns. HLA typing covered class I and class II loci at four-digit resolution. Here is what the overall study found, with its caveats: This cohort had only TCR beta chains sequenced, and the lack of alpha or paired-chain data limited which features could be detected. At a false discovery rate of 0.05, a later analysis linked about 16,000 TCR beta sequences to specific HLA alleles. Correlated functional status among segregating V segments might be attributable to linkage disequilibrium, but an unknown experimental factor could not be ruled out. In the study, about 150 TCR beta chains were listed as associated with cytomegalovirus. Some IMGT-functional V segments, including TRBV6-2 and TRBV6-3, could not be distinguished by the 87-base-pair reads and were therefore excluded. Sequencing depth was assumed to be roughly uniform across donors in the presence/absence analyses, though that assumption may not hold. In a later analysis, the rate of TCR association differed among HLA loci, with DRB1 alleles having the most associated TCRs and HLA-C alleles having the fewest. In both the original and validation cohorts, the classifier was reported to diagnose cytomegalovirus status with high specificity and sensitivity. Three of the identified cytomegalovirus-associated TCR beta chains were confirmed in vitro to be specific for cytomegalovirus antigens. An earlier analysis of approximately 590 of the donors showed that most TCR beta V segments appeared in productive rearrangements either about 87% or about 30% of the time, which broadly matched IMGT annotations. A later analysis found that most CMV-associated TCR beta chains appeared HLA-restricted, with HLA associations seemingly driven largely by CMV exposure. When HLA alleles, especially DR and DQ, strongly co-occurred, TCR associations were difficult to assign to individual alleles. For the cohort, immune exposure information was limited to CMV serostatus. Several of the top co-occurrence clusters appeared to be linked to parvovirus B19, influenza, CMV and Epstein-Barr virus, according to a later analysis. Most TCR sequences were seen in very few donors, while some public TCRs were found in many individuals. Because counts were too low, seventeen rarely observed V segments, including chromosome 9 orphons, were excluded from the earlier analysis of 587 of the donors. In a later genetic analysis, a missense DCLRE1C variant was associated with V-gene and J-gene trimming of TCR beta chains, and the association was replicated in an independent cohort. The sequencing pipeline was judged likely to have produced a cluster of highly shared sequence variants as a technical artifact. According to a later genetic analysis, donors in an Asian-associated ancestry cluster had fewer N-insertions in productive TCRs than the approximately 650-donor mean. A further reported finding was that TCR beta sequences accurately predicted the HLA-A and HLA-B alleles for most subjects in the first cohort. Compared with equally common non-associated chains, HLA-associated TCR beta chains in a later analysis were more clonally expanded and had lower generation probabilities. The authors suggested that the approach could potentially be generalized to other disease states and immunological phenotypes. Because HLA typing was missing for some donors at each locus, association tests included only the typed subset.

In total, more than 500 healthy bone marrow donors made up the cohort. All cohort members were sampled while nominally healthy, although unrecorded immune exposures were likely present. The donor tested CMV seropositive and was one of the 289 seropositive cohort members. Each donor provided a peripheral blood sample, and peripheral blood mononuclear cells were used for TCR beta sequencing. The Qiagen DNeasy Blood Extraction Kit was used to extract genomic DNA from the blood cell samples. To prepare the library, the immunoSEQ multiplex PCR assay was applied. For the multiplex PCR, a mixture combining 60 forward primers for TCR Vbeta segments and 13 reverse primers for TCR Jbeta segments was used. A multiplex PCR assay on genomic DNA amplified the CDR3 region of rearranged TCR beta genes. Amplified TCR beta libraries were sequenced as 87-base-pair reads on the Illumina HiSeq System. Turning to the authors' computational methods: A later analysis tallied 70 million to 100 million unique TCR beta chains across the 666 repertoires, and approximately 12 million of those chains were shared by two or more donors. A nearest-neighbor algorithm error-corrected the raw reads and collapsed the reads into unique sequences, merging closely related sequences to remove PCR and sequencing errors. To assign V, D and J gene segments, CDR3 sequences were aligned to IMGT reference sequences. For a sequence to be retained, at least a six-nucleotide match to both a V gene segment and a J gene segment was required. A rearrangement was called productive if the CDR3 had no stop codons and remained in frame with V and J, and every other rearrangement was called non-productive. CDR3 was defined by IMGT convention, running from the second conserved V-encoded cysteine to the conserved J-encoded phenylalanine. In an earlier analysis of approximately 500 of the donors, sequences lacking an unambiguous match to a single V gene segment were excluded. In an earlier analysis of 450 to 700 of the donors, V segments were called functional above 56.7% productive rearrangements and were called segregating when the between-donor standard deviation exceeded 5%. A statistical classification framework was built to diagnose cytomegalovirus status from the catalog of TCR beta chain sequences. V and J gene assignment, in a later analysis, came from comparing TCR nucleotide sequences with IMGT/GENE-DB human TR gene sequences. Using the TCRdist pipeline, a later analysis assigned CDR3 sequences along with most-parsimonious VDJ recombination scenarios. In a later analysis, each TCR beta chain was defined by its CDR3 amino acid sequence together with its V-gene family, and reads without a unique V-gene family were excluded. To address suspected cross-contamination and a sequencing artifact, a later analysis removed a few hundred highly shared, low-generation-probability nucleotide sequences. For each public chain, a later analysis derived a clonal expansion index from normalized ranks of inferred template counts within each repertoire. Generation probabilities in a later analysis came from a VDJ recombination model fitted to out-of-frame rearrangements, and those results were checked against IGoR. Hypergeometric tests were used in a later analysis to score TCR-TCR, TCR-HLA and TCR-CMV co-occurrence, with a repertoire-size bias correction applied to the TCR pairs. False discovery rates were estimated in a later analysis by permuting HLA or CMV assignments 20 times. A later analysis grouped co-occurring TCRs with DBSCAN, adding TCRdist sequence similarity when clustering within HLA-allele-positive subsets. Co-occurrence clustering excluded repertoires with fewer than 30,000 or more than 120,000 public chains, plus five with anomalous nucleotide sharing. Entries here come from immuneACCESS through TCRdb and include only in-frame sequences with V and J called. Some clones fail to appear in such tables; in the studies checked, an unresolved V gene covers under half of the shortfall, and the cause of the remainder is unknown. D and trimming were read from the DNA, whereas the V and J calls and clone size are those reported in that table. For this sample there are tens of thousands of clones; about 78% appear just once. The leading ten clones occupy 9.5% to 13% of the sample.

V is shortened by 2 bases, J by 4 bases, and the region joining them spans 5 bases. From the cysteine through the phenylalanine, the CDR3 covers 12 amino acids. The retained sequence is limited to the CDR3, 36 bases, with the frame set at the first base. Based on the germline V gene, the CDR1 and CDR2 sequences are MNHNS and SASEGT. On this clone itself: This receptor's antigen is unknown. There are no base qualities to consult, and no much larger clone falls within one base.

Material for sequencing was PBMCs. The chain is encoded by TRBV6-1 joined to TRBJ2-5; too little of a D gene remains to name it. The receptor was derived from a woman between 40 and 50 years old in good health and CMV-seropositive. The DNA sequence is given as TGTGCCAGCAGTGAAAATCGAGAGACCCAGTACTTC. This gives the protein CASSENRETQYF.